This TCR beta chain was found in a study of shared T cell receptors in the human thymus. CDR3 length: 17 amino acids. Germline V lookup: CDR1 MDHEN, CDR2 SYDVKM. V was pared by 6 bases and J by 2 bases, with 19 bases between. Sequencing used immunoSEQ multiplex PCR; TCRdb keeps in-frame clones, though not all of them. This table holds more than 550,000 clones, 80% to 90% found once. These data also featured in a second study, about human thymus T cells. This second study says: Seemingly biased V and J gene usage marked thymic and blood repertoires.

The chain is built from TRBV28 and TRBJ2-2, with D perhaps matching TRBD1 (5 bases). The material sequenced was thymocytes. The TCR originated in a girl in the first two years of life with a congenital heart defect. DNA of the CDR3: TGTGCCAGCAGCCCGTCGTCGACAGTACCTAACACCGGGGAGCTGTTTTTT. This gives the protein CASSPSSTVPNTGELFF.